The clone carrying this TCR beta chain came up a few times. The antigen is unknown. The data are from a study of T cell responses to AZD1222 COVID-19 vaccine. General study points: Reportedly, nearly half of unique spike TCRs recognized epitopes outside B.1.351/B.1.1.7 mutations. The number of AZD1222 recipients seropositive at baseline was only 5 to 7.

Clones were read by immunoSEQ multiplex PCR, and TCRdb kept only the in-frame ones, dropping some. This sample yields over 100,000 clones, of which 92% are seen a single time; 1.7% belongs to the top ten. Trimming removed 3 bases at V and 0 bases at J, with 9 bases between. This CDR3 has 15 residues. Germline V gene data show CDR1 as SGHRS and CDR2 as YFSETQ. The sequencing here drew on peripheral blood, taken on day 0 of AZD1222 vaccination. This clonotype was sampled from an adult in good health. V gene TRBV5-1 combines with J gene TRBJ1-4; possible D gene TRBD1, 5 bases. CDR3 DNA: TGCGCCAGCAGCTATGACAGTACAACTAATGAAAAACTGTTTTTT. Amino acids: CASSYDSTTNEKLFF.